Here is one TCR beta chain with its context. Which antigen it targets is not known. No base quality values were provided; no much bigger clone lies one nucleotide off. The data were produced on an Illumina HiSeq 2000. TCR beta chain libraries were generated by multiplex PCR amplification. High-throughput sequencing was used to analyze the amplified TCR beta chain products. TCRdb took the public reads, trimmed them with fastp at Q25, ran MiXCR for clone calling and kept in-frame beta chains. Every CDR3 protein is listed once, alongside the most common genes and DNA of its rows. Across this sample there are 150,000 to 200,000 distinct CDR3 sequences, with roughly 30% seen only once. Together, the top ten hold around 4.1% of the sample. Lymph node samples were obtained from the axillary draining lymph nodes of breast cancer patients. For this chain, trimming is 7 bases at the V end and 4 bases at the J end, and the number of junction bases without a gene match is 6. Via the germline V gene, CDR1 is SQVTM and CDR2 ANQGSEA. The CDR3, cysteine through phenylalanine, is 13 amino acids long. Of all the DNA, just the CDR3 is kept, 39 bases in frame from base 1.

This sample stems from a study of breast tumors, draining lymph nodes, adjacent tissues (dated by TCRdb to about 2016). Broadly, across the study: TCR beta repertoires were compared across tumor, adjacent nontumor tissue and axillary lymph nodes obtained from breast cancer patients. In human breast cancer, the study set out to evaluate how tumor, surrounding tissue and draining lymph node repertoires relate to one another and whether T cells may move between these sites.

Study-wide conclusions, independent of this receptor: The data were considered consistent with most tumor T cells being derived from the lymph node and subsequently expanding within tumor tissue. T-cell repertoire diversity in tumors was found to be lower than in lymph nodes but higher than in nontumor tissue, and preferential V and J gene usage was observed. The conclusion that tumor T cells originate in lymph nodes was framed as consistent with a hypothesis rather than directly demonstrated. In luminal-like breast cancer, tumor and nontumor tissue repertoires resembled each other significantly more than in basal-like breast cancer.

Input material: axillary lymph node tissue. This receptor was obtained from a female donor with breast cancer. Some clones in this sample may be carry-over from other donors' samples. The chain uses TRBV29-1 and TRBJ2-2, and 7 junction bases match TRBD1. CDR3 reads: CSGPGGSTGELFF. The DNA sequence is given as TGCAGCGGGCCAGGGGGATCCACCGGGGAGCTGTTTTTT.